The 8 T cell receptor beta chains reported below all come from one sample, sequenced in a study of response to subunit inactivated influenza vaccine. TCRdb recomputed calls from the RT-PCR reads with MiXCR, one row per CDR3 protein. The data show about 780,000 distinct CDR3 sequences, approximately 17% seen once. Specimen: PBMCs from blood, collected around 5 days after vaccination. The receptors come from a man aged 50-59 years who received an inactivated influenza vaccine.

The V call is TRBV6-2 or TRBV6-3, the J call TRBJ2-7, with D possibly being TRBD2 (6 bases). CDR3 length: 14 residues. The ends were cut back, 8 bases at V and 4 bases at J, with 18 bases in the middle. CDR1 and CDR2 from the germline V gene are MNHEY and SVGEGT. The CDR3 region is CASGRGGIGYEQYF. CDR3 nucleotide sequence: TGTGCCAGCGGGCGAGGCGGGATAGGGTACGAGCAGTACTTC.

The CDR3 reads CASSLGQRGNTIYF. For the CDR3, the DNA is TGTGCCAGCAGCCTGGGACAGCGTGGAAACACCATATATTTT. V and J are TRBV11-2 and TRBJ1-3; 7 bases fit TRBD1. The V gene end was trimmed by 5 bases and the J gene end by 3 bases; junction bases not matched to a gene: 4. Germline assignment: CDR1 SGHAT and CDR2 FQNNGV. This CDR3 comprises 14 residues.

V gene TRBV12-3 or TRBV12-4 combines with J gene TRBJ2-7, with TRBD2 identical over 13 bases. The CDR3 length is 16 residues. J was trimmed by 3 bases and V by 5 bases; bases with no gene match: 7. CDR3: CASSPTGTSGNYEQYF. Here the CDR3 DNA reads TGTGCCAGCAGTCCAACCGGGACTAGCGGGAACTACGAGCAGTACTTC.

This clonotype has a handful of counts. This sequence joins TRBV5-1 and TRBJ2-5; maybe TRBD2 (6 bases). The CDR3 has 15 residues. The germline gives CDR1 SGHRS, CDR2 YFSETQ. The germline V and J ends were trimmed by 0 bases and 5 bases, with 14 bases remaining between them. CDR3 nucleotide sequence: TGCGCCAGCAGCTTGGAGCCCGGAGGGCGGGAGACCCAGTACTTC. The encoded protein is CASSLEPGGRETQYF.

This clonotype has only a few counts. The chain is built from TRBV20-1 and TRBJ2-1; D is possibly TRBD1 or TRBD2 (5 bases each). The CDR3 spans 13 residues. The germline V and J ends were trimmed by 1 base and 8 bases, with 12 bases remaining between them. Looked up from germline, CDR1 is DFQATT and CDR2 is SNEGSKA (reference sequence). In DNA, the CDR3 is TGCAGTGCTAGAGGGGGGTTATCGGATGAGCAGTTCTTC. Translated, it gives CSARGGLSDEQFF.

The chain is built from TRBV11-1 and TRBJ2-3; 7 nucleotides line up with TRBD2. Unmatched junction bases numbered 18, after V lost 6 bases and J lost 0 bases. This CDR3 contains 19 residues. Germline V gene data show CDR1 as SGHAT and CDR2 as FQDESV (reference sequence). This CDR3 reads CASRPRLAGELESTDTQYF. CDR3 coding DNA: TGTGCCAGCAGACCCCGATTGGCGGGAGAGCTGGAGAGCACAGATACGCAGTATTTT.

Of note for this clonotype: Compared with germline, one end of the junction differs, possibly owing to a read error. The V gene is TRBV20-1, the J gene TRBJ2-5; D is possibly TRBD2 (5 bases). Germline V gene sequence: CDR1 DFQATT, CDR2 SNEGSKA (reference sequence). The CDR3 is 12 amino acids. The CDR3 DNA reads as TGCATTGCTAGCTCGGAGTTAGAGACCCAGTACTTC. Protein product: CIASSELETQYF.

The CDR3 region has the DNA TGCAGTGCTAGAGACCAGGGGGGGGGTGGTTCACCCCTCCACTTT. Translating it yields CSARDQGGGGSPLHF. The chain is built from TRBV20-1 and TRBJ1-6, with 7 positions matching TRBD1. This CDR3 is 15 amino acids long. V dropped 0 bases and J dropped 9; count of bases not matched to a gene: 8. In germline, CDR1 is DFQATT, CDR2 SNEGSKA (reference sequence).